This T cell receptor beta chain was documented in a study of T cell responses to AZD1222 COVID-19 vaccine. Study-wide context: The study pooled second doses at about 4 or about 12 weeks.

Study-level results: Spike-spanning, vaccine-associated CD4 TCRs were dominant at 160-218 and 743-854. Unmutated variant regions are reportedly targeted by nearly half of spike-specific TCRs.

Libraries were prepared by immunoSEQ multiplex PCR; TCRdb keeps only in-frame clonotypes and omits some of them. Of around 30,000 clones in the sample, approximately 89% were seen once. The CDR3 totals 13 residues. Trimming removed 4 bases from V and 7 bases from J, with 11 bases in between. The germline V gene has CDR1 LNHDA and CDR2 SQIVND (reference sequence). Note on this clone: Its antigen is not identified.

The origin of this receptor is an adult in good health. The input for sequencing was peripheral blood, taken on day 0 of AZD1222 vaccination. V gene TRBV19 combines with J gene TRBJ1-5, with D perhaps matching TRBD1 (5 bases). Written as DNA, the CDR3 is TGTGCCAGTAGTAGTAAGCGGGGGCAGCCCCAGCATTTT. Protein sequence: CASSSKRGQPQHF.